What follows are 9 T cell receptor beta chains derived from one specimen sequenced in a study of cytomegalovirus exposure and HLA in healthy donors. Vbeta (60) and Jbeta (13) primers were used in the PCR. Data came from immunoSEQ multiplex PCR; TCRdb stores just in-frame clones and leaves some out. The top ten hold 0.85% to 1.4% of the sample, which has some 150,000 clones, roughly three quarters seen once. Sequencing was carried out using PBMCs. The receptor set was obtained from a male donor in good health and CMV-seronegative.

This chain joins TRBV28 and TRBJ1-1, with D unclear. The germline V gene encodes CDR1 MDHEN and CDR2 SYDVKM. The CDR3 is 14 amino acids. Trimming shortened V by 2 bases and J by 4 bases, and 11 bases separated the two germline ends. CDR3 amino acids: CASSLTGSGTEAFF. The CDR3 DNA reads TGTGCCAGCAGTTTAACCGGATCGGGCACTGAAGCTTTCTTT. The variable domain in full, completed from reference TRBV28 and TRBJ1-1, reads DVKVTQSSRYLVKRTGEKVFLECVQDMDHENMFWYRQDPGLGLRLIYFSYDVKMKEKGDIPEGYSVSREKKERFSLILESASTNQTSMYLCASSLTGSGTEAFFGQGTRLTVV.

J is TRBJ2-2 and V is TRBV10-3; a weak D match, TRBD2 (6 bases). Per germline, CDR1 ENHRY and CDR2 SYGVKD. The CDR3 covers 15 residues. V lost 3 bases and J lost 1, with 9 bases in between. CDR3 sequence reads: CAISDVGGNTGELFF. CDR3 nucleotides: TGTGCCATCAGTGACGTCGGGGGGAACACCGGGGAGCTGTTTTTT.

The chain couples TRBV18 to TRBJ1-1; TRBD1 agrees at 7 bases. Trimming removed 2 bases from V and 0 bases from J; junction bases left unmatched: 3. Germline CDR1 and CDR2: KGHSH and LQKENI. There are 15 residues in the CDR3. The CDR3 DNA sequence: TGTGCCAGCTCACCAAGGGGGCCCCTGAACACTGAAGCTTTCTTT. Its protein is CASSPRGPLNTEAFF.

The chain joins TRBV6-1 to TRBJ1-1; TRBD1 agrees at 10 bases. The CDR3 runs to 15 residues. Germline loops: CDR1 MNHNS, CDR2 SASEGT. The J segment lost 1 base and the V segment lost 6 bases, leaving 5 bases of the junction unmatched. In nucleotides, the CDR3 is TGTGCCAGCAGGTCCGGGACAGGGGCGAACACTGAAGCTTTCTTT. Its protein is CASRSGTGANTEAFF.

The chain combines TRBV9 with TRBJ2-5; 8 bases map to TRBD1. From germline, CDR1 is SGDLS and CDR2 YYNGEE. The length of the CDR3 is 15 residues. V shed 4 bases and J 5 bases; nucleotides not matched to a gene: 10. CDR3 sequence (DNA): TGTGCCAGCAGCCCCATCCGGGACAGGATCGAGACCCAGTACTTC. Its translation is CASSPIRDRIETQYF. Full variable domain (missing parts from reference TRBV9 and TRBJ2-5): DSGVTQTPKHLITATGQRVTLRCSPRSGDLSVYWYQQSLDQGLQFLIQYYNGEERAKGNILERFSAQQFPDLHSELNLSSLELGDSALYFCASSPIRDRIETQYFGPGTRLLVL.

This chain links TRBV5-1 with TRBJ2-3; TRBD2 agrees at 7 bases. Losses at the gene ends were 4 bases for V and 1 base for J; bases not matched to a gene: 9. The V gene's germline CDR1 is SGHRS and CDR2 YFSETQ. This CDR3 has 16 residues. CDR3 residues: CASSPRLALGTDTQYF. In nucleotides, the CDR3 is TGCGCCAGCAGCCCTCGACTAGCCCTGGGCACAGATACGCAGTATTTT.

This chain links TRBV4-3 with TRBJ2-3; 8 nucleotides match TRBD2. The CDR3 consists of 15 residues. After removal of 1 base from V and 4 bases from J, the junction contained 4 bases not matched to a gene. Germline-derived CDR1 and CDR2 are LGHNA and YSLEER. In DNA, the CDR3 is TGCGCCAGCAGCCAAGCGGGGGGGCCCGCAGATACGCAGTATTTT. Protein: CASSQAGGPADTQYF.

The chain uses TRBV9 and TRBJ2-5; perhaps TRBD2 as D (6 bases). This CDR3 spans 15 amino acids. V dropped 0 bases and J dropped 5 bases, with 14 bases sitting between them. Germline loops: CDR1 SGDLS, CDR2 YYNGEE. CDR3 in amino acids: CASSVAWGRRETQYF. CDR3 in DNA: TGTGCCAGCAGCGTAGCTTGGGGGAGGAGGGAGACCCAGTACTTC.

This sequence joins TRBV2 and TRBJ1-2; TRBD1 matches at 9 bases. The J segment lost 6 bases and the V segment lost 3 bases, leaving 8 bases of the junction unmatched. Germline V gives CDR1 SNHLY, CDR2 FYNNEI. The CDR3 length is 15 residues. CDR3 sequence (DNA): TGTGCCAGCAGTGATGTGGCGGGACAGGGTAATGGCTACACCTTC. Protein product: CASSDVAGQGNGYTF.